The subject of this entry is one TCR beta chain. The data belong to a study of blood T cell repertoires in COVID-19. Study summary: COVID-19 samples from acute and convalescent phases originated in the United States, Italy and Spain. T cells, B-cell-depleted T cells, or PBMCs supplied cDNA or gDNA.

V trimming: 3 bases; J trimming: 6 bases; junction bases outside the gene matches: 5. The CDR3 is 15 amino acids. Germline CDR1 reads MNHEY; CDR2 reads SMNVEV (reference sequence). Original methodology: Estimated nucleated cell counts came from reference gene primer amplification. Sequencing used immunoSEQ multiplex PCR; TCRdb keeps in-frame clones, though not all of them. V and J calls and clone size come straight from that table; D and trimming were deduced from the DNA. The sample includes 56,000 or so clones, roughly 90% of them seen just once. The V call is TRBV27, the J call TRBJ1-6, with 7 bases that match TRBD1. The TCR originated in a human donor in a cohort sampled during active COVID-19. The sequenced sample was peripheral blood. The CDR3 protein is CASSLQGGLNSPLHF. The CDR3 coding sequence is TGTGCCAGCAGTTTGCAAGGGGGCCTTAATTCACCCCTCCACTTT.